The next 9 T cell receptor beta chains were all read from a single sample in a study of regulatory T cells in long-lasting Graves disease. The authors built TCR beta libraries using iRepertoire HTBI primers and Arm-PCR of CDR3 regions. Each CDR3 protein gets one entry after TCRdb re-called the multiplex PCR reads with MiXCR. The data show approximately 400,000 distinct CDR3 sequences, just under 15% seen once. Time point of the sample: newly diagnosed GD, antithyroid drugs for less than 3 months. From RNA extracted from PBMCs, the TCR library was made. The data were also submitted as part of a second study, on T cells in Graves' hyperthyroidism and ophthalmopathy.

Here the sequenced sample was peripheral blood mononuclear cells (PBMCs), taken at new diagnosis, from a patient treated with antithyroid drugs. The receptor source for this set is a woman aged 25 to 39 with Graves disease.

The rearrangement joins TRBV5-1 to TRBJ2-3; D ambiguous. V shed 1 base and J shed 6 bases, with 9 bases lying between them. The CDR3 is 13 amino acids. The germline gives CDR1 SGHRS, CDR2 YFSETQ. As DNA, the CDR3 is TGCGCCAGCAGCTTGTTAGGTCCGGATACGCAGTATTTT. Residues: CASSLLGPDTQYF.

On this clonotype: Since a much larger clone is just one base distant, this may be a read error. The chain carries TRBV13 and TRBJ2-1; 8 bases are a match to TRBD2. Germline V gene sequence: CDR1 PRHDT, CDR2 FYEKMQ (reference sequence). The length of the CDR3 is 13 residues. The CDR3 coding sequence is TGTGCCAGCAGTAACGGGACTAGTAGTGAGCAGCTCTTC. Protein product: CASSNGTSSEQLF.

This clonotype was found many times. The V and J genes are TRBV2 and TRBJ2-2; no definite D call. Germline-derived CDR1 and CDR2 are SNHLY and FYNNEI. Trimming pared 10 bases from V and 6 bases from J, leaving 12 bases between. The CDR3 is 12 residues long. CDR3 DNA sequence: TGTGCCACCGACCCGTCGCCCGGGGAGCTGTTTTTT. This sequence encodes CATDPSPGELFF. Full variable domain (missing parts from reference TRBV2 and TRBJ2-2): EPEVTQTPSHQVTQMGQEVILRCVPISNHLYFYWYRQILGQKVEFLVSFYNNEISEKSEIFDDQFSVERPDGSNFTLKIRSTKLEDSAMYFCATDPSPGELFFGEGSRLTVL.

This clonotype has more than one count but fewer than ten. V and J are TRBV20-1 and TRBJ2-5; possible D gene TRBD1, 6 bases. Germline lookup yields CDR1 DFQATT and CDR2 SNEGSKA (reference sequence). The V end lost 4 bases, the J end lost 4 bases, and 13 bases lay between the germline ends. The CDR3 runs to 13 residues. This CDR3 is CSATGDSGETQYF. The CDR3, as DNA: TGCAGTGCTACAGGGGATTCCGGAGAGACCCAGTACTTC.

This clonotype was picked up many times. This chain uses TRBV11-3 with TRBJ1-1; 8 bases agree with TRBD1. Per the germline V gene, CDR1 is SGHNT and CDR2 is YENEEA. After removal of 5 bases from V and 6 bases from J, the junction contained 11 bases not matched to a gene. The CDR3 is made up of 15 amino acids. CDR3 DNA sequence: TGTGCCAGCAGCGGATTCGACAGGGGTCCCCCTGAAGCTTTCTTT. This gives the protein CASSGFDRGPPEAFF.

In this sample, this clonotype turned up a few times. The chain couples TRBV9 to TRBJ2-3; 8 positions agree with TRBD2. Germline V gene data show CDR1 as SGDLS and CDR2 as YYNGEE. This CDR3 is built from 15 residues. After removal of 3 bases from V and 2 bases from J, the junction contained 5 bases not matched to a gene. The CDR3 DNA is TGTGCCAGCAGCGGCAGCGGGAGCAACACAGATACGCAGTATTTT. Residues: CASSGSGSNTDTQYF.

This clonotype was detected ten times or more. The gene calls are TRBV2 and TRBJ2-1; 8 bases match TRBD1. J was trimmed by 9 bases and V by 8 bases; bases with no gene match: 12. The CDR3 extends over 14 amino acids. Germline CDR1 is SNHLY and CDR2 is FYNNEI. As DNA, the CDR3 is TGTGCCAGCTATCAGGGGGCGCTTTCAGGTGAGCAGTTCTTC. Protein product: CASYQGALSGEQFF.

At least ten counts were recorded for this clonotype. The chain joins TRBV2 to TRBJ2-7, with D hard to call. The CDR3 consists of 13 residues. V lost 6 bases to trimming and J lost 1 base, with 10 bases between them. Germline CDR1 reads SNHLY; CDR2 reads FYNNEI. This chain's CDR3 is CASRRLISYEQYF. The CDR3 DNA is TGTGCCAGCAGGAGACTCATATCCTACGAGCAGTACTTC.

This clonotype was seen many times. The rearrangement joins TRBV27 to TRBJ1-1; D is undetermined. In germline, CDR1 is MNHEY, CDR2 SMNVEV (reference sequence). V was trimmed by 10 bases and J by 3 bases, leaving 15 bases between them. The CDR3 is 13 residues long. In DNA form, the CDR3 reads TGTGCCACCTCAGTAGGTGGGGACACTGAAGCTTTCTTT. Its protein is CATSVGGDTEAFF.